The rows below give T cell receptor beta chains drawn from one sample of a study of blood T cell repertoires in COVID-19. The table came from immunoSEQ multiplex PCR; TCRdb's copy has only in-frame clones and leaves some out. Of 30,000 to 45,000 clones in the sample, over 80% are singletons; the top ten hold around 14%. Source material: peripheral blood. Receptors originate from a human donor in a cohort sampled during active COVID-19. Each CDR3 is given without its conserved first and last residue. Each record gives: J gene, V gene, D gene, CDR3 protein. The D gene is left open where the match is weak.

TRBJ2-3 | TRBV6-5 | TRBD2 | ASSLRGGTDTQY
TRBJ2-3 | TRBV5-6 | . | ASSLASTDTQY
TRBJ1-3 | TRBV18 | . | ASSPSSGNTIY
TRBJ2-1 | TRBV12-3/TRBV12-4 | . | ASSLVENEQF
TRBJ1-5 | TRBV19 | . | ASKWAPLSNQPQH
TRBJ2-2 | TRBV6-5 | TRBD2 | ASRISGLSGELF
TRBJ2-3 | TRBV5-4 | TRBD2 | ASSSGLAGGPGTDTQY
TRBJ1-1 | TRBV7-9 | TRBD1 | ASSQGGGNTEAF
TRBJ2-1 | TRBV5-4 | TRBD2 | ASSEGIKAGGEQF
TRBJ2-1 | TRBV4-2 | . | ASSQPQDSSDEQF
TRBJ1-3 | TRBV29-1 | TRBD1 | SAGGGGGGNTIY
TRBJ2-7 | TRBV11-2 | . | ASSLPGTPLEQY
TRBJ2-1 | TRBV7-3 | TRBD2 | ASSLSSGGYNEQF
TRBJ1-2 | TRBV30 | TRBD1 | AWTGTGRGYT
TRBJ1-1 | TRBV7-2 | . | ASSFHRKPEAF
TRBJ2-1 | TRBV10-3 | . | AISPISGAYNEQF
TRBJ2-7 | TRBV6-2/TRBV6-3 | . | ASSTPLVEQY
TRBJ2-3 | TRBV6-2/TRBV6-3 | TRBD2 | ASSSFSGASTDTQY
TRBJ2-1 | TRBV6-4 | . | ASRATRGSYNEQF
TRBJ2-7 | TRBV7-8 | . | ASSLETGGSYEQY
TRBJ1-5 | TRBV24-1 | . | ATTYQDSMRSNQPQH
TRBJ1-2 | TRBV5-1 | TRBD1 | ASSSTGDGYT
TRBJ1-1 | TRBV27 | . | ASSGLRGNTEAF
TRBJ1-2 | TRBV6-1 | TRBD1 | ASSDPTGSYYGYT
TRBJ2-2 | TRBV7-2 | TRBD1 | ASSASGQGRTGELF
TRBJ2-1 | TRBV2 | TRBD2 | ASSPGLGSYNEQF
TRBJ2-7 | TRBV27 | TRBD2 | ASMAGGFRYEQY
TRBJ1-2 | TRBV29-1 | . | SVESGSGASYT
TRBJ2-4 | TRBV7-9 | . | ASSLELAKNIQY
TRBJ2-7 | TRBV5-1 | TRBD1 | ASSYRQGAYEQY
TRBJ1-1 | TRBV5-1 | . | ASSSGVQNTEAF
TRBJ2-7 | TRBV4-2 | TRBD2 | ASSGGAGKYEQY
TRBJ2-7 | TRBV4-3 | TRBD2 | ASSRAMATSGGFTYEQY
TRBJ2-1 | TRBV6-2/TRBV6-3 | TRBD2 | ASSLAGGQYNEQF
TRBJ2-2 | TRBV6-2/TRBV6-3 | . | ASSRQSGTGELF
TRBJ2-7 | TRBV7-2 | . | ASSWDMSYEQY
TRBJ2-2 | TRBV6-4 | . | ASSGGFGELF
TRBJ2-7 | TRBV4-3 | TRBD1 | ASSQGQGAEYEQY
TRBJ2-1 | TRBV9 | . | ASSMQGYEQF
TRBJ2-7 | TRBV5-1 | . | ASSLGPRTFAEQY
TRBJ1-2 | TRBV5-1 | TRBD1 | ASSSGETGFYGYT
TRBJ2-5 | TRBV11-1 | . | ASSLGQQGQETQY